The 9 T cell receptor beta chains below were found in one sample sequenced in a study of post-analysis software for immune sequencing data. These receptors have no identified antigens. Study-wide points: Patients showed TRBV5-6, TRBV5-1 and TRBV20-1 among a few TRBV segments more frequent than in controls.

The TCR beta cDNA libraries contained unique molecular identifiers. TCRdb reprocessed the PCR reads via MiXCR and lists one record per CDR3 protein. The sample contains about 540,000 distinct CDR3 sequences, roughly 34% of which appear only once. Sequenced sample: blood. Receptors were obtained from a girl aged 2-17 years with multiple sclerosis.

The chain joins TRBV28 to TRBJ2-3; 10 positions agree with TRBD2. Germline CDR1 reads MDHEN; CDR2 reads SYDVKM. CDR3 length: 15 amino acids. V was pared by 6 bases and J by 4 bases, with 7 bases of the junction left unmatched. The chain's CDR3 is CASRLAGGHADTQYF. CDR3 nucleotides: TGTGCCAGCAGATTAGCGGGGGGCCACGCAGATACGCAGTATTTT.

As DNA, the CDR3 is TGTGCCAGCAGCGTAGGATTGGGGGCGATTGAAAACATTCAGTACTTC. This codes for CASSVGLGAIENIQYF. The rearrangement joins TRBV9 to TRBJ2-4; weak D call: TRBD1 (6 bases). V was clipped by 0 bases and J by 5 bases, with 15 bases between them. Germline lookup yields CDR1 SGDLS and CDR2 YYNGEE. CDR3 length: 16 amino acids.

This clonotype has a single count. The chain uses TRBV7-9 and TRBJ2-5; 9 bases align to TRBD1. The CDR3 has 15 residues. V gave up 5 bases and J gave up 1 base; unmatched junction bases: 5. Germline CDR1 and CDR2: SEHNR and FQNEAQ (reference sequence). The CDR3 sequence is CASSQTGGFQETQYF. In nucleotides, the CDR3 is TGTGCCAGCAGCCAGACAGGGGGTTTCCAAGAGACCCAGTACTTC.

As concerns this clonotype: Since a much larger clone is just one base distant, this may be a read error. The CDR3 reads CSAPGLAGYNEQYF. CDR3 DNA: TGCAGTGCTCCGGGACTAGCGGGGTACAATGAGCAGTACTTC. The rearrangement links TRBV20-1 to TRBJ2-1; the match to TRBD2 covers 13 bases. TRBJ2-7 explains the end of the DNA better; the J call may be wrong. Per germline, CDR1 DFQATT and CDR2 SNEGSKA (reference sequence). This CDR3 contains 14 residues.

V is TRBV5-6 and J is TRBJ2-1; TRBD2 aligns across 15 bases. The V gene's germline CDR1 is SGHDT and CDR2 YYEEEE. This CDR3 region has 16 residues. V lost 4 bases to trimming and J lost 10 bases; unmatched junction nucleotides: 9. The CDR3 nucleotides read TGTGCCAGCAGCCCAGGACTAGCGGGGGGGCACGCGGAGCAGTTCTTC. It yields the protein CASSPGLAGGHAEQFF.

The J gene is TRBJ2-5, the V gene TRBV20-1; tentative D call: TRBD1 (6 bases). Trimming cost V 6 bases and J 7 bases, with 15 bases left between them. Germline V lookup: CDR1 DFQATT, CDR2 SNEGSKA (reference sequence). CDR3 length equals 12 residues. The CDR3 DNA sequence: TGCAGTGCCCAGGGGTACGGGGTGACCCAGTACTTC. This translates into CSAQGYGVTQYF.

This chain links TRBV27 with TRBJ2-7; no clear D. V was clipped by 5 bases and J by 5 bases, with 16 bases between them. From germline, CDR1 is MNHEY and CDR2 SMNVEV (reference sequence). CDR3 size: 14 residues. The DNA of the CDR3 is TGTGCCAGCAGTCTGGACCCCCTGCTCAACGAGCAGTACTTC. It yields the protein CASSLDPLLNEQYF.

This chain connects TRBV4-1 to TRBJ1-2, with 7 nucleotides matching TRBD1. The CDR3 extends over 17 amino acids. V trimming: 0 bases; J trimming: 8 bases; junction bases outside the gene matches: 15. Germline-derived CDR1 and CDR2 are MGHRA and YSYEKL. CDR3 sequence: CASSQDGSTGTVGGYTF. Here the CDR3 DNA reads TGCGCCAGCAGCCAAGATGGGAGTACGGGGACAGTTGGGGGCTACACCTTC.

The V call is TRBV7-9, the J call TRBJ1-2, with no clear D. Looked up from germline, CDR1 is SEHNR and CDR2 is FQNEAQ (reference sequence). The V and J ends lost 6 bases and 8 bases respectively, with 25 bases between them. The CDR3 runs to 16 residues. The CDR3 sequence is CASSSTGLRRKWGYTF. CDR3 sequence (DNA): TGTGCCAGCAGTTCTACCGGCCTTCGGAGGAAATGGGGCTACACCTTC.